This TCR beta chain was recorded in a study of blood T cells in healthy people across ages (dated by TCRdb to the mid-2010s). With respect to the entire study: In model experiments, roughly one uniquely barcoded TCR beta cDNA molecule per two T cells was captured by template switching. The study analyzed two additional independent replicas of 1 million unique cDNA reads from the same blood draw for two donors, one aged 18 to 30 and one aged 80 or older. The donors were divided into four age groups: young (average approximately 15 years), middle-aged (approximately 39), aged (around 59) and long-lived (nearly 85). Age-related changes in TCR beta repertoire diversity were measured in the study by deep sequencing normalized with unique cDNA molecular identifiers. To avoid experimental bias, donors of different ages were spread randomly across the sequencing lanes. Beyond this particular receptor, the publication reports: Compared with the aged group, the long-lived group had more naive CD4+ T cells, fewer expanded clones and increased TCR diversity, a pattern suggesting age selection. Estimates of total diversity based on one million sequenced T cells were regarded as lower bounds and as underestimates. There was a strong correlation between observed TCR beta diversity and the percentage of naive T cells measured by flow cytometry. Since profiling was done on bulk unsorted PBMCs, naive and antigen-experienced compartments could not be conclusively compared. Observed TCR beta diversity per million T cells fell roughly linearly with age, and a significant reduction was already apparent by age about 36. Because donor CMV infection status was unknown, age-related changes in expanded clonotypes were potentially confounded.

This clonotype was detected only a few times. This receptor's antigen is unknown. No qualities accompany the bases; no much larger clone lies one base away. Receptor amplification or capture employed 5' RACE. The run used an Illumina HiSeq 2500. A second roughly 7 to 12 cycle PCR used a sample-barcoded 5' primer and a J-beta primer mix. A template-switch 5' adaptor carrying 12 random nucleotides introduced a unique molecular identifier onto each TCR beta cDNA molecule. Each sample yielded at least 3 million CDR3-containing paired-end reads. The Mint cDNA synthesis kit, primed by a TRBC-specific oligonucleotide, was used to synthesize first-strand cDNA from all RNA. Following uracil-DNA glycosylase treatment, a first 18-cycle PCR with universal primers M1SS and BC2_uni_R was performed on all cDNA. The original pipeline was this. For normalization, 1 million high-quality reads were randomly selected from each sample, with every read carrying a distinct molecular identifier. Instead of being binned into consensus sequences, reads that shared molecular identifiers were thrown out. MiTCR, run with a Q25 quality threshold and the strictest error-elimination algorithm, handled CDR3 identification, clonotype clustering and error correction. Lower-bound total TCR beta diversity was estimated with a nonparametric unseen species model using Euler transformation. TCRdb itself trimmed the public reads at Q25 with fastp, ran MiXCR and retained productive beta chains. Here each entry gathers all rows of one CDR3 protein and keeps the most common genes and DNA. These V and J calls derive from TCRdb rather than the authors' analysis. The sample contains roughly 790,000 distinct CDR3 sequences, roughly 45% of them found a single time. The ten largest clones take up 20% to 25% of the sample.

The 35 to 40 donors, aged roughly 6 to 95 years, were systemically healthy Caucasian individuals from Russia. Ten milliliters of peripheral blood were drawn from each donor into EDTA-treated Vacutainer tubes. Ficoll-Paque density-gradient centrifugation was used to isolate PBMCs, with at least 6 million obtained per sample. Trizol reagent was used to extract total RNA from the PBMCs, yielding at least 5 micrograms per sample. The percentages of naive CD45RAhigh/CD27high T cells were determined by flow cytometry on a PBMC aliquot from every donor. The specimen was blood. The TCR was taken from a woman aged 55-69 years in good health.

The nucleotides read TGTGCCAGCAGGGGACCGGGTCACACTGAAGCTTTCTTT. This is translated as CASRGPGHTEAFF. Recombination joined TRBV6-1 with TRBJ1-1; 5 matching bases give a weak D call of TRBD1. The CDR3 runs 13 residues from the cysteine to the phenylalanine. Only the CDR3 portion is preserved as DNA: 39 bases, with reading frame beginning at the first base. CDR1 and CDR2 are drawn from the germline V gene: MNHNS, SASEGT. The germline ends are 11 bases apart after V is trimmed by 6 bases and J by 3 bases.